This T cell receptor (beta chain) stems from a study of response to subunit inactivated influenza vaccine. Germline-derived CDR1 and CDR2 are SGHDT and YYEEEE. Deletions cut 4 bases from V and 4 bases from J, with 15 bases between. This CDR3 contains 15 residues. Using its own MiXCR run on the RT-PCR reads, TCRdb lists one record per CDR3 protein. The sample yields about 650,000 distinct CDR3 sequences, 14% seen once. The J gene is TRBJ2-1, the V gene TRBV5-6; no reliable D call. The TCR originated in a man in his fifties or sixties who received an inactivated influenza vaccine. The sample here was PBMCs from blood, taken 14 to 15 days before vaccination. The CDR3 DNA reads as TGTGCCAGCAGCCCCCGGTCTAGAGCTTACAATGAGCAGTTCTTC. Translation: CASSPRSRAYNEQFF.